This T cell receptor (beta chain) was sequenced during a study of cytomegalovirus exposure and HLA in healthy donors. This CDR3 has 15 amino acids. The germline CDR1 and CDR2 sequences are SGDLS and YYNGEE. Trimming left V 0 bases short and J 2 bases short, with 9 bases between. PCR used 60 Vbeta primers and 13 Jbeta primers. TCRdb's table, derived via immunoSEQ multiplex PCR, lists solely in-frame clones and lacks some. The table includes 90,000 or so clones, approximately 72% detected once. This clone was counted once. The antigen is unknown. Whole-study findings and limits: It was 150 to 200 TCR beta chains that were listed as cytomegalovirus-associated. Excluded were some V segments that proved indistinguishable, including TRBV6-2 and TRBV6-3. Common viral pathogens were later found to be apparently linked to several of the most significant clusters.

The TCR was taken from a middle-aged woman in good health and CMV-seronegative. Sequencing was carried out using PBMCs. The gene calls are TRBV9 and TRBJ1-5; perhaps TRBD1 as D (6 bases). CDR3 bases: TGTGCCAGCAGCGTAGAGGGGGGGGGCAATCAGCCCCAGCATTTT. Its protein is CASSVEGGGNQPQHF.